This TCR beta chain was sequenced in a study of cytomegalovirus exposure and HLA in healthy donors. Primers included in the PCR were 60 Vbeta and 13 Jbeta primers. The protocol was immunoSEQ multiplex PCR, while the TCRdb copy is restricted to in-frame clones and leaves out a portion. The profile shows around 170,000 clones, 65% to 90% of them singletons. Germline V gene data show CDR1 as LGHNA and CDR2 as YSLEER. CDR3 size: 14 residues. The V end lost 0 bases, the J end lost 0 bases, and 5 bases lay between the germline ends. Study-level findings and limits: Relative to the roughly 690-donor mean, N-insertions were reportedly fewer in an Asian-associated ancestry cluster in a later analysis. Reports state that TCR beta sequences accurately predicted most subjects' HLA-A and HLA-B alleles. When presence/absence was analysed, sequencing depth was taken to be roughly uniform across donors.

The donors comprised healthy bone marrow donors. About this clone itself: As yet, its antigen is unknown.

The chain couples TRBV4-3 to TRBJ1-1; D is possibly TRBD1 (5 bases). Input material: PBMCs. The TCR sequence derives from a man aged 40-49 years in good health and CMV-seropositive. The CDR3 DNA reads TGCGCCAGCAGCCAAGACAGGGTGAACACTGAAGCTTTCTTT. Its translation: CASSQDRVNTEAFF.